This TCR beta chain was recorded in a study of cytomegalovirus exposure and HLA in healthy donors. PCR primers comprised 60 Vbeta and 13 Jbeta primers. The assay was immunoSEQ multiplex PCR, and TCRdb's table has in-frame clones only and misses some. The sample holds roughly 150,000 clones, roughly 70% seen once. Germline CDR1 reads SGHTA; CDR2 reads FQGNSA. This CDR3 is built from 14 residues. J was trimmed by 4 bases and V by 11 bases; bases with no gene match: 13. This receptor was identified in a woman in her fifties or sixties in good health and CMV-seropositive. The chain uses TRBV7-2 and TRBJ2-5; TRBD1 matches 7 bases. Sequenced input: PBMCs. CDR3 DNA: TGTGCCTTTGGGTGGGGACAGCCCGGAGAGACCCAGTACTTC. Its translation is CAFGWGQPGETQYF.